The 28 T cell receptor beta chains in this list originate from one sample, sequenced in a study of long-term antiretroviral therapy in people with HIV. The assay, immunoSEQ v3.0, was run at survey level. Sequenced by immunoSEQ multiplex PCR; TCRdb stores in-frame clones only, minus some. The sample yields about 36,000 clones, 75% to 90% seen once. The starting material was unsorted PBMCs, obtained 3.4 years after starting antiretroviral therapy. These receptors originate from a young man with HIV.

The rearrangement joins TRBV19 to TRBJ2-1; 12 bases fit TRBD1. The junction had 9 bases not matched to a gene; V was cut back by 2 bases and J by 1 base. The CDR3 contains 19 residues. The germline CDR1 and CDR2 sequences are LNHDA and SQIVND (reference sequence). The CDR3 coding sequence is TGTGCCAGTAGTATATCGGGGACAGGGGGCATTTTTTCCTACAATGAGCAGTTCTTC. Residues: CASSISGTGGIFSYNEQFF.

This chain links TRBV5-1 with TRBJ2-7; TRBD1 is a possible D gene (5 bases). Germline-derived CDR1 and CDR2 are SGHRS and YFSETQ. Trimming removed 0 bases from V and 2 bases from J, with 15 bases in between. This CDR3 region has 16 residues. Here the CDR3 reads CASSLDLAGSTYEQYF. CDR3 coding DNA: TGCGCCAGCAGCTTGGACTTGGCAGGGTCGACCTACGAGCAGTACTTC.

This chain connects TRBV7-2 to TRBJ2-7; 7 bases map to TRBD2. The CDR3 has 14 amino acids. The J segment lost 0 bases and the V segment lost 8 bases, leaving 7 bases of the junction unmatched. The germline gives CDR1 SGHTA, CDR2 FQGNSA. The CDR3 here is CASSTGRTSYEQYF. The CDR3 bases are TGTGCCAGCTCCACCGGGAGGACCTCCTACGAGCAGTACTTC.

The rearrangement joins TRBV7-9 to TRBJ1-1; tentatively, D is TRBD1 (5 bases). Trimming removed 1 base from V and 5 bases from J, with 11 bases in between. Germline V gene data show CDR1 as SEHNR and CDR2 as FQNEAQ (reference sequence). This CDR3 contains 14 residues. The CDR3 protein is CASSLVGVYTEAFF. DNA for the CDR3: TGTGCCAGCAGCTTAGTAGGGGTATATACTGAAGCTTTCTTT.

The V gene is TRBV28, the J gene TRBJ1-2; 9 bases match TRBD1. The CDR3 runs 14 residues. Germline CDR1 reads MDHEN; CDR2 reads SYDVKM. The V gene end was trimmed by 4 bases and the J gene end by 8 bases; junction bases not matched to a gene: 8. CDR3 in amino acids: CASSYRTGVRGYTF. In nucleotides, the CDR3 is TGTGCCAGCAGTTACCGGACAGGGGTACGAGGCTACACCTTC.

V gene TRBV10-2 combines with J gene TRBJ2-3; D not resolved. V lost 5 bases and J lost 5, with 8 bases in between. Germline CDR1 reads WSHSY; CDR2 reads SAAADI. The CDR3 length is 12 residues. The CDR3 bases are TGCGCCAGCAGTTTGTTGGGAGATACGCAGTATTTT. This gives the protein CASSLLGDTQYF.

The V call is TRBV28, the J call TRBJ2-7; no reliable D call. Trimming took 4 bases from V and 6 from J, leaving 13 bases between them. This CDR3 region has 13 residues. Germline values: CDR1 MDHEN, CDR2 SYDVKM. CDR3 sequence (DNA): TGTGCCAGCAGTTCACTCTCGTCAGGCGAGCAGTACTTC. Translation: CASSSLSSGEQYF.

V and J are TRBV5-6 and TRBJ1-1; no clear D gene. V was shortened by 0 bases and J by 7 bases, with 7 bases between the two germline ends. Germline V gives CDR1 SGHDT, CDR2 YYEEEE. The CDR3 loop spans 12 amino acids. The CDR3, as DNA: TGTGCCAGCAGCTTGGGTGACGGTGAAGCTTTCTTT. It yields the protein CASSLGDGEAFF.

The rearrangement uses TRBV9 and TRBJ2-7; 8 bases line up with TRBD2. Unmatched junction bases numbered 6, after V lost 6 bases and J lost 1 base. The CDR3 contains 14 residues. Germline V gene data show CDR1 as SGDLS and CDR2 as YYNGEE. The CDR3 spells CASNSGSGSYEQYF. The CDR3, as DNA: TGTGCCAGCAACAGCGGGAGTGGGTCCTACGAGCAGTACTTC.

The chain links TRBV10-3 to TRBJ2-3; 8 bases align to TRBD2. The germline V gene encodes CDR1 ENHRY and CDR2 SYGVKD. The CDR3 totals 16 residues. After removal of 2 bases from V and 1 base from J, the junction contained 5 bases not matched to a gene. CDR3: CAISEVRREGTDTQYF. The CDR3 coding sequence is TGTGCCATCAGTGAGGTTCGGCGGGAGGGCACAGATACGCAGTATTTT.

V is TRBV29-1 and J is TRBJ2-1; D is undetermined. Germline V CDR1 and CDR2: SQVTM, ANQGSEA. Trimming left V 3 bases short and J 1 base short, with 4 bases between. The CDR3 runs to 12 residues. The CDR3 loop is CSVDRSYNEQFF. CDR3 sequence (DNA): TGCAGCGTTGATCGTTCCTACAATGAGCAGTTCTTC.

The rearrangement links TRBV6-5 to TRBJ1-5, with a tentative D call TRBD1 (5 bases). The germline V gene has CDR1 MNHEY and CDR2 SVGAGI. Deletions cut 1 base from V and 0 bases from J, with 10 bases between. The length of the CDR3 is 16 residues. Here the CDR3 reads CASSYWGGDSNQPQHF. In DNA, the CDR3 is TGTGCCAGCAGTTACTGGGGGGGGGATAGCAATCAGCCCCAGCATTTT.

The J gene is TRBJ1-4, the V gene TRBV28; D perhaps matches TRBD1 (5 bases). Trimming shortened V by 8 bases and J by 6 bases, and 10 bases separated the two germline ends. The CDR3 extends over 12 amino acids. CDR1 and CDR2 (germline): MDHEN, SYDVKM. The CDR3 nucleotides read TGTGCCAGCGCAGGGCACGATGAAAAACTGTTTTTT. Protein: CASAGHDEKLFF.

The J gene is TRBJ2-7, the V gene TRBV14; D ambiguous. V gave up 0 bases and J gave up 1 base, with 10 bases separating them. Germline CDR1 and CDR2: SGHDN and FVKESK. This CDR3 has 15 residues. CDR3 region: CASSQDVNFSYEQYF. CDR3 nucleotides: TGTGCCAGCAGCCAAGATGTGAACTTTTCCTACGAGCAGTACTTC.

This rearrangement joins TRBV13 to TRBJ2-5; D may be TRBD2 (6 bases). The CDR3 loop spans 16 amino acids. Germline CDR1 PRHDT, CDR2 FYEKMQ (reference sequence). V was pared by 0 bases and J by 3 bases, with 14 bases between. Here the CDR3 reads CASSLGPSESKETQYF. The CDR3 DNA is TGTGCCAGCAGCTTAGGCCCTAGCGAGAGTAAAGAGACCCAGTACTTC.

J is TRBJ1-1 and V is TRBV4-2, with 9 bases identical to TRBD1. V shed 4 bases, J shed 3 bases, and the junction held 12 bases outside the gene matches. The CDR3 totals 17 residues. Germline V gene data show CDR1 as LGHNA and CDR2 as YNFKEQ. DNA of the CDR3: TGTGCCAGCAGCCCCTCCCTGGGACAGGGATTGTACACTGAAGCTTTCTTT. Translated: CASSPSLGQGLYTEAFF.

CDR3 nucleotide sequence: TGTGCCAGCAGTAGACAGGCTCGAGGTGCCGGGGAGCTGTTTTTT. Translation: CASSRQARGAGELFF. The chain recombines TRBV27 with TRBJ2-2; TRBD1 is a possible D gene (6 bases). The length of the CDR3 is 15 residues. CDR1 and CDR2 (germline): MNHEY, SMNVEV (reference sequence). With 5 bases removed from V and 6 bases from J, the gap between germline ends came to 16 bases.

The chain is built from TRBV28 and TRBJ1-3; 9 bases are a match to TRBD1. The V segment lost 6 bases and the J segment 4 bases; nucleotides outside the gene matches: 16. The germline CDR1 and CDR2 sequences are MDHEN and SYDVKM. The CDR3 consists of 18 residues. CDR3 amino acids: CASRSPMGQGSSGNTIYF. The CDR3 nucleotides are TGTGCCAGCAGGTCACCCATGGGACAGGGATCCTCCGGAAACACCATATATTTT.

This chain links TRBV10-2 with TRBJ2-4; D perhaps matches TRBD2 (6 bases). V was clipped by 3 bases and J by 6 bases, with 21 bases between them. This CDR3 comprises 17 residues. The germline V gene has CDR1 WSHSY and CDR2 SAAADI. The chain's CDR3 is CASSDLRDWPRTNIQYF. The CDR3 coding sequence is TGCGCCAGCAGTGACCTCCGGGACTGGCCCCGGACAAACATTCAGTACTTC.

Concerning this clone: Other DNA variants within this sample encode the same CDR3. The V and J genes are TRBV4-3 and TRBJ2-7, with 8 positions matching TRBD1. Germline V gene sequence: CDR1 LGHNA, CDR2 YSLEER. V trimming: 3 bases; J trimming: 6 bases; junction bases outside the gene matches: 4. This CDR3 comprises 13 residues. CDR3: CASSQRTGREQYF. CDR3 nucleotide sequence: TGCGCCAGCAGCCAGCGGACAGGGCGCGAGCAGTACTTC.

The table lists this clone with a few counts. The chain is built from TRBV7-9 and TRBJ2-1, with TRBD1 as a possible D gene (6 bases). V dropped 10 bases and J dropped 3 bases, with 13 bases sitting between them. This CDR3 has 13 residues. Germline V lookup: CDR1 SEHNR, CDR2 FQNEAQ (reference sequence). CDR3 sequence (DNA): TGTGCCATCCCGTCCAGGGGCTACAATGAGCAGTTCTTC. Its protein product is CAIPSRGYNEQFF.

DNA of the CDR3: TGCGCCAGCAGCCAAGGGGTAGTGGGCCAAGAGACCCAGTACTTC. This gives the protein CASSQGVVGQETQYF. The chain employs TRBV4-1 and TRBJ2-5; D uncertain. Germline V lookup: CDR1 MGHRA, CDR2 YSYEKL. The V gene lost 1 base and the J gene lost 1 base, with 10 bases spanning the gap. This CDR3 region has 15 residues.

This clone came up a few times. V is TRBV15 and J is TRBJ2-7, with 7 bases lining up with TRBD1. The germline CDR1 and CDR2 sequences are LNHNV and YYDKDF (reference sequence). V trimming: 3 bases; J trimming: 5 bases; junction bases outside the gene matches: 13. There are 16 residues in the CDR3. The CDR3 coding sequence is TGTGCCACCAGCAGGGCTATAGGGGGCAGGGTAGACGAGCAGTACTTC. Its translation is CATSRAIGGRVDEQYF.

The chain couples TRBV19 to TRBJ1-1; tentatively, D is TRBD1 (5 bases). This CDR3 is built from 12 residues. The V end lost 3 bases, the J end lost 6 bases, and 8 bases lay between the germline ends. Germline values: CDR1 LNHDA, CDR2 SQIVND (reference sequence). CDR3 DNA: TGTGCCAGTAGTATGAGGGGCGCTGAAGCTTTCTTT. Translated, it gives CASSMRGAEAFF.

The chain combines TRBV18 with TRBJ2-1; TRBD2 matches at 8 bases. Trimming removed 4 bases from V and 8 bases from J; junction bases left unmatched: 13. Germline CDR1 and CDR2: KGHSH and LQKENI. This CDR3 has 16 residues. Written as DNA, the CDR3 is TGTGCCAGCTCACTTCAGGGACTAGGGGGTAGGCATGAGCAGTTCTTC. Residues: CASSLQGLGGRHEQFF. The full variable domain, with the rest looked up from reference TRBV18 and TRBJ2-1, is NAGVMQNPRHLVRRRGQEARLRCSPMKGHSHVYWYRQLPEEGLKFMVYLQKENIIDESGMPKERFSAEFPKEGPSILRIQQVVRGDSAAYFCASSLQGLGGRHEQFFGPGTRLTVL.

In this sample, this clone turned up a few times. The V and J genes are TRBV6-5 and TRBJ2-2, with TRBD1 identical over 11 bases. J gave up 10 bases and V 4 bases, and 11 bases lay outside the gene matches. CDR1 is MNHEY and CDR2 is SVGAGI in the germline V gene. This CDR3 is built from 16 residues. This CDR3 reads CASSFAGTGGGLELFF. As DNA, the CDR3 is TGTGCCAGCAGTTTTGCCGGGACAGGGGGAGGGTTGGAGCTGTTTTTT.

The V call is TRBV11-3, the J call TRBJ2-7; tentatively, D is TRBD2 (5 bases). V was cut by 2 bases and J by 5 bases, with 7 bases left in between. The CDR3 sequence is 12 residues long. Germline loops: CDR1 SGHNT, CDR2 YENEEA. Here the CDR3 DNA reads TGTGCCAGCAGCTTATACGGGAACGAGCAGTACTTC. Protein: CASSLYGNEQYF. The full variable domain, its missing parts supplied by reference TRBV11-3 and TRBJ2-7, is EAGVVQSPRYKIIEKKQPVAFWCNPISGHNTLYWYLQNLGQGPELLIRYENEEAVDDSQLPKDRFSAERLKGVDSTLKIQPAELGDSAVYLCASSLYGNEQYFGPGTRLTVT.

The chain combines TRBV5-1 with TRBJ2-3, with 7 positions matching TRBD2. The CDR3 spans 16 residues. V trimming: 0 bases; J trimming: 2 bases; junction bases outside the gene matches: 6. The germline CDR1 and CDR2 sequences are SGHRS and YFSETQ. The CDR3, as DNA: TGCGCCAGCAGCTTGGTGAGCGGGGTACTCACAGATACGCAGTATTTT. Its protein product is CASSLVSGVLTDTQYF.